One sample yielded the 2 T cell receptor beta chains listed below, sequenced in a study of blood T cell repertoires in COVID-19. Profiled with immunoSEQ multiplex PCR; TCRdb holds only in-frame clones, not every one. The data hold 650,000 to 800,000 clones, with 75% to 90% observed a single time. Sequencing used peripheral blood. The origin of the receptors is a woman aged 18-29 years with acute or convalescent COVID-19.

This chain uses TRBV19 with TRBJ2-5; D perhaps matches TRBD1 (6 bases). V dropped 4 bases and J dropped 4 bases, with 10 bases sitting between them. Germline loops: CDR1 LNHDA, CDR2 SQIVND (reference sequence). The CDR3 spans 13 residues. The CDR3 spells CASSTRTVETQYF. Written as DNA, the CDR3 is TGTGCCAGTAGTACCCGGACAGTAGAGACCCAGTACTTC.

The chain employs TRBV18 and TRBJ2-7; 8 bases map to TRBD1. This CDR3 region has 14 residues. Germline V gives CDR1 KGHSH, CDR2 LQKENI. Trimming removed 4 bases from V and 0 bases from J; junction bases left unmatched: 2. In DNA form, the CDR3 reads TGTGCCAGCTCACTGGGACAGGCCTCCTACGAGCAGTACTTC. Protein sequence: CASSLGQASYEQYF.